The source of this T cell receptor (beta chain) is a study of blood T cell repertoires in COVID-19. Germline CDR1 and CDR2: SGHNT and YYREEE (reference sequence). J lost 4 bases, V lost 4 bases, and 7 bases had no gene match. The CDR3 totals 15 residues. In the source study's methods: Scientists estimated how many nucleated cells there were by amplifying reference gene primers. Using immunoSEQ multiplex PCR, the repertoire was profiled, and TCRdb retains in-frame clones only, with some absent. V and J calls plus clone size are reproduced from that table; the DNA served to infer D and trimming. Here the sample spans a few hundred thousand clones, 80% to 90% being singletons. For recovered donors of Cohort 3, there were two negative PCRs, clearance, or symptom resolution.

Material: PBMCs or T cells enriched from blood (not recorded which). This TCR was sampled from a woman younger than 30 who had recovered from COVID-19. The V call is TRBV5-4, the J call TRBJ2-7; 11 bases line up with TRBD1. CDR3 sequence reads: CASSNGQGASYEQYF. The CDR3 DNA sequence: TGTGCCAGCAGCAACGGACAGGGGGCGTCGTACGAGCAGTACTTC.